This record looks at one TCR beta chain sequence and its context. This clonotype was recorded at least ten times. Its antigen remains undetermined. Base quality data are lacking; no much larger clone is found one base away. This sample was taken from a study of CD8 T cells in ankylosing spondylitis (dated by TCRdb to about 2017). For context, the study as a whole: T cell receptor beta repertoires were profiled in healthy donors and ankylosing spondylitis patients so that disease-linked TCR variants could be found. Peripheral blood was sampled, and synovial fluid was also collected from ankylosing spondylitis patients. The whole study cohort included under 140 healthy donors and 20 to 25 ankylosing spondylitis patients. Study-wide findings and limitations: The disease-linked clones were reported to be significantly enriched in matched synovial fluid samples from ankylosing spondylitis patients. A TCR beta motif of eight highly homologous amino acid variants appeared characteristic of blood from ankylosing spondylitis patients. Some motif variants were previously reported in synovial fluid and blood of reactive arthritis patients, suggesting common disease-initiation mechanisms. The disease-linked clones showed a CD8+ phenotype and occurred at relatively low frequencies in peripheral blood.

TCRdb names Illumina HiSeq 2500 as the instrument used. Quantitative 5'-RACE with molecular barcodes was the method used to prepare the TCR beta libraries. For the original study's pipeline: A new computational method based on a probabilistic model of VDJ rearrangement was used to identify disease-linked TCR variants. The public sequencing data were trimmed at Q25 with fastp and processed into clonotypes with MiXCR by TCRdb, which kept only in-frame beta chains. Identical CDR3 proteins give one entry, which carries the most common genes and DNA. TCRdb's processing, not the authors', yielded these V and J calls. This sample comprises roughly 250,000 distinct CDR3 sequences, around 7.8% of them detected only once. Approximately 6.3% of the sample is in the top ten clones. The germline V gene encodes CDR1 SGHKS and CDR2 YYEKEE (reference sequence). The CDR3 holds 17 amino acids from the cysteine to the phenylalanine. The read is trimmed to its CDR3 DNA, 51 bases read in frame from base 1. The V end gives up 5 bases and the J end 7 bases, leaving 14 bases in the junction not matched to a gene.

The chain is encoded by TRBV5-5 joined to TRBJ2-2; TRBD1 agrees with 10 junctional bases. Sequenced input: blood, either unsorted or a sorted T cell fraction (not recorded which). The clonotype comes from a male donor with ankylosing spondylitis or in good health (not recorded which). The nucleotide sequence is given as TGTGCCAGCAGTTCCCACCCGAGACAGGGGGCTGACGGGGAGCTGTTTTTT. Its protein reads: CASSSHPRQGADGELFF. Where the CDR3 stops, the reference TRBV5-5 and TRBJ2-2 genes take over; the full variable domain is DAGVTQSPTHLIKTRGQQVTLRCSPISGHKSVSWYQQVLGQGPQFIFQYYEKEERGRGNFPDRFSARQFPNYSSELNVNALLLGDSALYLCASSSHPRQGADGELFFGEGSRLTVL.